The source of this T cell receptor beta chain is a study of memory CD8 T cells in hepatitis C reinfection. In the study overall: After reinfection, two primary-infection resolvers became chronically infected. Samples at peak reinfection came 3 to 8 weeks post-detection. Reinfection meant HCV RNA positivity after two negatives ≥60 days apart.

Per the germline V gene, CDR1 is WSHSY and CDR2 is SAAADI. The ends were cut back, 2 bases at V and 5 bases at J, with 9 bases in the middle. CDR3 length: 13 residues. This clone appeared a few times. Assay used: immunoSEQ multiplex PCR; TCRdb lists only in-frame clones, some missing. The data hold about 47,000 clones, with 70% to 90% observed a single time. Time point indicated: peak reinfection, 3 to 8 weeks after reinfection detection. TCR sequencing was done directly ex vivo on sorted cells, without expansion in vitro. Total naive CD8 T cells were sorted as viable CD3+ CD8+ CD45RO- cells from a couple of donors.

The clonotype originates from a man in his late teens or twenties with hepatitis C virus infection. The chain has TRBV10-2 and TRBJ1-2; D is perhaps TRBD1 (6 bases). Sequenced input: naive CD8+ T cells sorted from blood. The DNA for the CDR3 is TGCGCCAGCAGTGAGACAGGGAGATATGGCTACACCTTC. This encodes CASSETGRYGYTF.